The rows below give T cell receptor beta chains drawn from one sample of a study of human T cells and chemical hapten exposure. A single record per CDR3 protein comes from TCRdb applying MiXCR to the RACE reads. The sample includes some 96,000 distinct CDR3 sequences, about 28% of them seen just once. The sample consisted of whole blood, taken in connection with sensitization to the hapten diphenylcyclopropenone (DPC). Source of these receptors: a man aged 35 to 55 with alopecia areata. Some clones in this sample may be carry-over from other donors' samples. Both conserved end residues are part of each CDR3. D genes are given only for firm matches. Only part of the rows carry a size: once, few, many, or a class if the clone is expanded.

>.|TRBJ2-7|TRBV7-2|TRBD2
TGTGCCAGCAGCTTAGGGACTAGCGCCTACGAGCAGTACTTC
CASSLGTSAYEQYF
>.|TRBJ2-7|TRBV28|TRBD1
TGTGCCGGATCTACCGGGACAGGGGTGGTCGAGCAGTACTTC
CAGSTGTGVVEQYF
>.|TRBJ2-1|TRBV6-2/TRBV6-3|.
TGTGCCAGCAGCCGACATTGGGGGGGCGATGAGCAGTTCTTC
CASSRHWGGDEQFF
>few|TRBJ2-3|TRBV20-1|TRBD2
TGCAGTGCTAGTCGACTAGCGGGAGGGCTTAGCACAGATACGCAGTATTTT
CSASRLAGGLSTDTQYF
>few|TRBJ2-3|TRBV28|.
TGTGCCAGCCAACGAGGGGGAGTTCGTACAGATACGCAGTATTTT
CASQRGGVRTDTQYF
>few|TRBJ2-3|TRBV20-1|.
TGCAGTGCTAGAAAACAGCGCACAGATACGCAGTATTTT
CSARKQRTDTQYF
>.|TRBJ2-1|TRBV12-3/TRBV12-4|TRBD2
TGTGCCAGCAGTTATAGCGGGCCCAATGAGCAGTTCTTC
CASSYSGPNEQFF
>.|TRBJ2-3|TRBV12-3/TRBV12-4|TRBD2
TGTGCCAGCAGTTGGTATAGCGGGCCTAGCACAGATACGCAGTATTTT
CASSWYSGPSTDTQYF
>few|TRBJ1-1|TRBV9|TRBD1
TGTGCCAGCAGCGTCCGGGACAGGGGTAGCACTGAAGCTTTCTTT
CASSVRDRGSTEAFF
>few|TRBJ1-4|TRBV7-2|TRBD1
TGTGCCAGCAGTCGACAGGGGGGGGAAAAACTGTTTTTT
CASSRQGGEKLFF
>few|TRBJ2-1|TRBV6-1|.
TGTGCCAGCAGTGAAGTCCTGTGGCAGTTCTTC
CASSEVLWQFF
>.|TRBJ2-7|TRBV3-1|TRBD2
TGTGCCAGCAGCCAAGATCGAGGCGGGAGCTCCTACGAGCAGTACTTC
CASSQDRGGSSYEQYF
>few|TRBJ2-1|TRBV29-1|.
TGCAGCGTTGAACTCAGCGGGCCCTACAATGAGCAGTTCTTC
CSVELSGPYNEQFF
>few|TRBJ1-2|TRBV12-3/TRBV12-4|.
TGTGCCAGCAGTTTAAGACAGCTAGCTAACTATGGCTACACCTTC
CASSLRQLANYGYTF
>.|TRBJ2-5|TRBV7-2|.
TGTGCCAGCAGCTTCACCCGGACGGAGACCCAGTACTTC
CASSFTRTETQYF
>.|TRBJ2-6|TRBV11-2|.
TGTGCCAGCAGCCCGCGAGTCGGCGGGGCCAACGTCCTGACTTTC
CASSPRVGGANVLTF
>.|TRBJ2-1|TRBV7-2|.
TGTGCCAGCAGCTTAGCGCGTAATGAGCAGTTCTTC
CASSLARNEQFF
>.|TRBJ1-6|TRBV6-5|.
TGTGCCAGCAGTTACCGGGACCAAAGCTCCTATAATTCACCCCTCCACTTT
CASSYRDQSSYNSPLHF
>.|TRBJ2-1|TRBV11-2|.
TGTGCCAGCAGCCCCCCGGCTAGGGGCAATGAGCAGTTCTTC
CASSPPARGNEQFF
>.|TRBJ2-1|TRBV6-6|TRBD2
TGTGCCAGCACCGACCGAGCGGGAGATAGGGGTGAGCAGTTCTTC
CASTDRAGDRGEQFF
>.|TRBJ2-5|TRBV9|TRBD2
TGTGCCAGCAGCGTAGCGGGAGGGATACAAGAGACCCAGTACTTC
CASSVAGGIQETQYF
>.|TRBJ1-4|TRBV7-9|.
TGTGCCAGCAGCCGTACAGGGAGGAATGAAAAACTGTTTTTT
CASSRTGRNEKLFF
>few|TRBJ2-3|TRBV18|.
TGTGCCAGCTCTGCCATTACTAGCACAGATACGCAGTATTTT
CASSAITSTDTQYF
>.|TRBJ2-5|TRBV6-5|.
TGTGCCAGCAGTTACGCATCCCCCCAAGAGACCCAGTACTTC
CASSYASPQETQYF
>.|TRBJ1-1|TRBV29-1|.
TGCAGCGTTGGGGGGCAGGGCCCGAACACTGAAGCTTTCTTT
CSVGGQGPNTEAFF
>.|TRBJ2-7|TRBV27|.
TGTGCCAGCAGTCTAAAGACAGCTTCCTACGAGCAGTACTTC
CASSLKTASYEQYF
>few|TRBJ2-1|TRBV10-3|.
TGTGCCATCAGTGAGTCCGGGAGATCGGGCAATGAGCAGTTCTTC
CAISESGRSGNEQFF
>.|TRBJ2-7|TRBV28|TRBD1
TGTGCCAGCAGGGGAACCGGGACAGGGGCCTACGAGCAGTACTTC
CASRGTGTGAYEQYF
>.|TRBJ1-3|TRBV5-1|.
TGCGCCAGCAGGCCGTTTCCCGGCGACTCTGGAAACACCATATATTTT
CASRPFPGDSGNTIYF
>few|TRBJ2-1|TRBV20-1|TRBD2
TGCAGTGCTCCTAGCGGGTCCGGGTACAATGAGCAGTTCTTC
CSAPSGSGYNEQFF
>.|TRBJ2-1|TRBV20-1|.
TGCAGTGCTAGGGGTTGGACTCCCCTTAGGGATGAGCAGTTCTTC
CSARGWTPLRDEQFF
>.|TRBJ1-4|TRBV5-6|.
TGTGCCAGCAGCTTGGTAGGGCCTAATGAAAAACTGTTTTTT
CASSLVGPNEKLFF
>few|TRBJ2-3|TRBV18|.
TGTGCCAGCTCACCGATCGCGATGGCTAGCACTGGCACAGATACGCAGTATTTT
CASSPIAMASTGTDTQYF
>.|TRBJ2-1|TRBV7-2|TRBD2
TGTGCCAGCAGCTCCCTAGCCGGACGAGCGGGAGAGGGGTTCTTC
CASSSLAGRAGEGFF
>few|TRBJ2-1|TRBV14|TRBD2
TGTGCCAGCAGCCAACGTAGCGGGAGAAACGAGTTCTTC
CASSQRSGRNEFF
>few|TRBJ2-3|TRBV6-6|.
TGTGCCAGCAGCTCCCCAACATTAGATACGCAGTATTTT
CASSSPTLDTQYF
>few|TRBJ2-1|TRBV4-2|TRBD2
TGTGCCAGCAGCCAGGCTGCTAGCGGGAGGCGAGGGCATCAAAGAGACAATGAGCAGTTCTTC
CASSQAASGRRGHQRDNEQFF
>.|TRBJ1-6|TRBV20-1|TRBD1
TGCAGTGCTAGACCTGGACAGGCCTATAATTCACCCCTCCACTTT
CSARPGQAYNSPLHF
>.|TRBJ1-1|TRBV12-3/TRBV12-4|TRBD1
TGTGCCAGCAGTACCCGACAGGGGCAGGACACTGAAGCTTTCTTT
CASSTRQGQDTEAFF
>few|TRBJ2-3|TRBV4-1|TRBD1
TGCGCCAGCAGCCAAGAAGGGACAGGGGGGACAGATACGCAGTATTTT
CASSQEGTGGTDTQYF
>.|TRBJ1-1|TRBV28|.
TGTGCCAGCAGTCTCTGGATGGGGGCCACTGAAGCTTTCTTT
CASSLWMGATEAFF
>.|TRBJ2-3|TRBV12-3/TRBV12-4|.
TGTGCCAGCAGTTTCGCCGGGGCCCTCCCAGATACGCAGTATTTT
CASSFAGALPDTQYF
>once|TRBJ1-5|TRBV7-2|.
TGTGCCAGCAGCTTAGGTGGGACGGGATATAGCAATCAGCCCCAGCATTTT
CASSLGGTGYSNQPQHF
>.|TRBJ2-1|TRBV20-1|TRBD1
TGCAGTGCTAGACCTGGACAGGGGGCCTACAATGAGCAGTTCTTC
CSARPGQGAYNEQFF
>.|TRBJ1-5|TRBV7-2|.
TGTGCCAGCAGCTTTACGGGTCCCAGACCTAATCAGCCCCAGCATTTT
CASSFTGPRPNQPQHF
>few|TRBJ1-1|TRBV12-3/TRBV12-4|.
TGTGCCAGCAGTTTAGGATCTGGGAACACTGAAGCTTTCTTT
CASSLGSGNTEAFF
>.|TRBJ2-1|TRBV27|.
TGTGCCAGCAGCCTTCCGGGCAGAAGCTCCTACAATGAGCAGTTCTTC
CASSLPGRSSYNEQFF
>few|TRBJ1-1|TRBV12-3/TRBV12-4|.
TGTGCCAGCAGTTTCCAGAGGAACACTGAAGCTTTCTTT
CASSFQRNTEAFF
>.|TRBJ2-5|TRBV7-9|.
TGTGCCAGCAGCCAGAAGGGGTTAATGGAGACCCAGTACTTC
CASSQKGLMETQYF
>.|TRBJ2-3|TRBV11-2|.
TGTGCCAGCAGCGCACTCATTGATACGCAGTATTTT
CASSALIDTQYF
>.|TRBJ1-3|TRBV20-1|.
TGCAGTGCCGAAGAGGGGGATGGAAACACCATATATTTT
CSAEEGDGNTIYF
>.|TRBJ2-6|TRBV15|.
TGTGCCACCAGCAGAGACCTAGCTGGGGCCAACGTCCTGACTTTC
CATSRDLAGANVLTF